This T cell receptor beta chain was profiled in a study of blood T cells in healthy people across ages. General study results and limits: Researchers report that TCR beta diversity correlated strongly with naive T cell percentage. Long-lived and aged donors differed, with more naive CD4+ cells and higher diversity in the long-lived.

Germline CDR1 is MNHEY and CDR2 is SMNVEV (reference sequence). This CDR3 has 15 amino acids. The V gene lost 5 bases and the J gene lost 3 bases, with 17 bases spanning the gap. Worth noting for this clonotype: As yet, its antigen is unknown.

With a J-beta primer mix and a sample-barcoded 5' primer, a second PCR ran about 6 to 11 cycles. TCRdb used MiXCR to reprocess the 5' RACE reads, holding one entry per CDR3 protein. The table includes over 1,500,000 distinct CDR3 sequences, approximately 50% detected once. Sequencing was carried out using blood. The genes are TRBV27 and TRBJ2-7, with D perhaps TRBD1 (5 bases). The TCR comes from a woman aged 40 to 50 in good health. This CDR3 reads CASSPLRVSSYEQYF. The CDR3 DNA is TGTGCCAGCAGTCCGCTCAGGGTCTCTAGCTACGAGCAGTACTTC.